This TCR beta chain was found in a study of human T cells and chemical hapten exposure (dated by TCRdb to the early 2020s). Study-level background: For sensitization, 2% DPC in acetone was applied to an approximately 2 cm by approximately 2 cm area of upper inner arm skin. Weekly therapeutic DPC doses were additionally applied to the scalp of patients throughout the approximately 24-week study period. Patch testing was performed on the upper back with Finn chambers containing 0.01% DPC, and the patch tests were scored after 6 days according to International Contact Dermatitis Research Group standards. The mostly female patient cohort included alopecia areata with under or over 50% scalp involvement, alopecia totalis and alopecia universalis. Libraries were pooled for sequencing, and per-sample TCR yields varied mainly because of small differences in library volumes within the pool. In alopecia patients, the study followed how the peripheral blood TCR repertoire changed in vivo over primary and secondary sensitization to diphenylcyclopropenone (DPC), a hapten. Blood was sampled from patients pre-sensitization (week 0) and at 2, 6 and about 24 weeks after DPC sensitization. Twenty-nine alopecia patients provided blood for TCR sequencing at one to four time points (pre-sensitization, 2, 6 and 24 weeks). Broad study findings and their caveats: The number of TCRs above 1 in 1000 frequency did not change with DPC sensitization; there was no evidence of global repertoire structure alterations. Expanded TCRs formed significantly more large CDR3 similarity clusters than pre-sensitization or healthy control sets, consistent with antigen-driven responses. A positive correlation was found between the number of PT1 expanded TCRs and patch test score, with significance reached at thresholds 8, 16 and 32 but not 4. Repeated subsampling changed both the strength of the expansion versus patch-test correlation and the threshold at which that correlation became significant. Because every patient had alopecia, a presumed autoimmune disease, the patients' immune response might differ from that of healthy individuals.

Trimming accounts for 6 bases at V and 1 base at J, while the number of junction bases matched to no gene is 5. The CDR3 measures 15 amino acids from cysteine to phenylalanine. The sequence is cut down to CDR3 DNA, 45 bases in frame from base 1. Sequences SGHAT (CDR1) and FQNNGV (CDR2) are obtained from the germline V gene. The receptor library was made with RACE. For sequencing, a NextSeq 500 was employed. Library preparation attached unique molecular identifiers to individual cDNA molecules for quantitative, reproducible TCR counting. From each blood RNA sample, both TCR alpha and TCR beta chains were sequenced. The paper's processing steps were these. A median of about 87,000 TCRs per sample was observed, with a range of 23,224 to 690,600. The Decombinator software suite was used to annotate the V, J and CDR3 of the TCR reads. For PS versus PT1 abundance plots, all samples were subsampled to the same number of TCRs (28,000). Expanded TCRs were defined as absent before sensitization and observed at least eight times at the 2-week time point. The public sequencing data were trimmed at Q25 with fastp and processed into clonotypes with MiXCR by TCRdb, which kept only in-frame beta chains. Here each entry gathers all rows of one CDR3 protein and keeps the most common genes and DNA. TCRdb, rather than the study authors, made the V and J calls. Across this sample there are some 87,000 distinct CDR3 sequences, with 10% seen only once. About 1.4% of the sample is held by the ten biggest clonotypes.

For this clonotype: Its recognized antigen is unknown. Base qualities were left out, and no much larger clone turns up one base away.

What this sample's time point label stands for: patch test 1, 2 weeks after DPC sensitization. In light of the paper, this sample's treatment or condition label describes: therapeutic diphenylcyclopropenone sensitization with weekly scalp DPC. At every patch-test visit, the blood draw took place before the patch test was put on. Patients were eligible if aged 18 to 70, diagnosed with alopecia and judged suitable for DPC therapy, and pregnant patients were excluded. Unfractionated whole blood was collected in Tempus Blood RNA tubes, and total RNA was extracted from that blood. The origin of this receptor is a woman aged 45-65 years with alopecia areata. Some clones in this sample may be carry-over from other donors' samples. Sequences were derived from whole blood, sampled in connection with sensitization to the hapten diphenylcyclopropenone (DPC). In this chain, TRBV11-2 is recombined with TRBJ2-3; a stretch of 9 junction bases matches TRBD2. The DNA reads as follows: TGTGCCAGCAGACCCGGGACTAGCCGCACAGATACGCAGTATTTT. Its protein reads: CASRPGTSRTDTQYF.